This TCR beta chain was captured in a study of T cells in Graves' hyperthyroidism and ophthalmopathy. To note about this clonotype: Its antigen is as yet unknown.

RNA transcripts were the template for amplifying TCR beta CDR3 regions. With the HTBI primer set, the TCR CDR3 went through a first round of RT-PCR. From the multiplex PCR reads, TCRdb called clonotypes with MiXCR, one entry per CDR3 protein. This repertoire shows about 740,000 distinct CDR3 sequences, around 15% found once; its top ten account for about 10%. The V gene end was trimmed by 10 bases and the J gene end by 7 bases; junction bases not matched to a gene: 5. The CDR3 consists of 13 residues. Per germline, CDR1 KGHDR and CDR2 SFDVKD. Whole-study findings and limits: Blood held most thyroid clonotypes expanded above 0.001 frequency.

The genes are TRBV24-1 and TRBJ2-2; 10 bases align to TRBD2. The source of this sequence is a woman younger than 30 with Graves' hyperthyroidism. The sample comprised blood. The CDR3 is CATSGTSDGELFF. The CDR3 DNA is TGTGCCACTTCCGGGACTAGCGACGGGGAGCTGTTTTTT.